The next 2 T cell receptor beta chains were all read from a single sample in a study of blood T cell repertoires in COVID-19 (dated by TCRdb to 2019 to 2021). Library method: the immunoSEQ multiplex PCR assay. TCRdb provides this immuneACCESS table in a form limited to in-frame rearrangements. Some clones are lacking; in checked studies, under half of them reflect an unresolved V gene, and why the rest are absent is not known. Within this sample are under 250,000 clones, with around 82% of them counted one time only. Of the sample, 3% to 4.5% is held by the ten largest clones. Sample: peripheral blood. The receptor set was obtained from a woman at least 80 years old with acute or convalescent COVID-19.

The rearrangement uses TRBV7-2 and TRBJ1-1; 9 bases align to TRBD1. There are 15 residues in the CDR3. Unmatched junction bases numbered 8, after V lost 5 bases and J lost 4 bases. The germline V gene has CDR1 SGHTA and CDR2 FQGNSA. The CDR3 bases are TGTGCCAGCAGCACCTGGGACAGGGCTGTCACTGAAGCTTTCTTT. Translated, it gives CASSTWDRAVTEAFF.

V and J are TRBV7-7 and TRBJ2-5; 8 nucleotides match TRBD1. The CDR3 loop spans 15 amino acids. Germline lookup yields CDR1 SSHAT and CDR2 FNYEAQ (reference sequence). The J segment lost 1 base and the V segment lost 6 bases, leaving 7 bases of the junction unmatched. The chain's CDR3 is CASRELTGAQETQYF. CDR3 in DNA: TGTGCCAGCAGGGAATTGACAGGGGCCCAAGAGACCCAGTACTTC. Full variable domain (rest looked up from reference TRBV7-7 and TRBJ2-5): GAGVSQSPRYKVTKRGQDVTLRCDPISSHATLYWYQQALGQGPEFLTYFNYEAQPDKSGLPSDRFSAERPEGSISTLTIQRTEQRDSAMYRCASRELTGAQETQYFGPGTRLLVL.